The next 21 T cell receptor beta chains were all read from a single sample in a study of T cell repertoires in aging, cancer and after chemotherapy. Multiplex touch-down PCR with TRB-A/B primers amplified rearranged V-D-J TRB sequences. TCRdb re-called the multiplex PCR reads with MiXCR, one entry per CDR3 protein. Here the sample spans over 6,000 distinct CDR3 sequences, less than 40% being singletons. Peripheral blood genomic DNA, not sorted cells or RNA, was the template. The sequenced material came from blood. The receptors here all came from a human donor in good health.

This clonotype is medium-sized in the sample. The chain combines TRBV19 with TRBJ2-1; 12 nucleotides align to TRBD2. The CDR3 loop spans 16 amino acids. Trimming removed 6 bases from V and 4 bases from J; junction bases left unmatched: 7. Germline V gene sequence: CDR1 LNHDA, CDR2 SQIVND (reference sequence). This CDR3 reads CASRRASGGVYNEQFF. The CDR3 nucleotides read TGTGCCAGTAGACGCGCTAGCGGGGGGGTATACAATGAGCAGTTCTTC. Full variable domain (missing parts from reference TRBV19 and TRBJ2-1): DGGITQSPKYLFRKEGQNVTLSCEQNLNHDAMYWYRQDPGQGLRLIYYSQIVNDFQKGDIAEGYSVSREKKESFPLTVTSAQKNPTAFYLCASRRASGGVYNEQFFGPGTRLTVL.

This clonotype is deemed medium-sized. The rearrangement joins TRBV5-5 to TRBJ2-2; weak D call: TRBD2 (5 bases). The germline V gene encodes CDR1 SGHKS and CDR2 YYEKEE (reference sequence). Between the trimmed V and J ends, which lost 4 bases and 7 bases, there was a span of 17 bases. CDR3 length: 15 amino acids. The CDR3 loop reads CASSHEGFLGGELFF. CDR3 bases: TGTGCCAGCAGCCACGAGGGCTTTCTAGGCGGGGAGCTGTTTTTT. The whole variable domain, remainder taken from reference TRBV5-5 and TRBJ2-2, is DAGVTQSPTHLIKTRGQQVTLRCSPISGHKSVSWYQQVLGQGPQFIFQYYEKEERGRGNFPDRFSARQFPNYSSELNVNALLLGDSALYLCASSHEGFLGGELFFGEGSRLTVL.

This clonotype was picked up a small number of times. The V and J genes are TRBV5-6 and TRBJ2-1, with 11 bases lining up with TRBD2. The V and J ends lost 4 bases and 6 bases, in that order; junction bases with no gene match: 6. CDR3 length: 15 amino acids. Germline CDR1 SGHDT, CDR2 YYEEEE. CDR3 coding DNA: TGTGCCAGCAGCCCTCTAGCGGGAGGTATCAATGAGCAGTTCTTC. As protein: CASSPLAGGINEQFF.

The chain carries TRBV5-1 and TRBJ2-3; TRBD1 matches at 7 bases. V lost 2 bases, J lost 5 bases, and 5 bases stayed unmatched. The germline V gene has CDR1 SGHRS and CDR2 YFSETQ. The CDR3 contains 14 residues. The CDR3: CASSLGGVGDTQYF. The CDR3 coding sequence is TGCGCCAGCAGCTTAGGGGGCGTGGGAGATACGCAGTATTTT.

The chain couples TRBV27 to TRBJ1-1; D remains unclear. V was trimmed by 5 bases and J by 0 bases, leaving 16 bases between them. CDR3 size: 16 residues. Germline V gives CDR1 MNHEY, CDR2 SMNVEV (reference sequence). The CDR3 DNA reads as TGTGCCAGCAGTACCAATCGGCCAGCGCTGAACACTGAAGCTTTCTTT. Protein: CASSTNRPALNTEAFF.

This clonotype is judged medium-sized (0.01 to 0.1%). V is TRBV13 and J is TRBJ1-2; possibly TRBD1 for D (5 bases). With 5 bases removed from V and 8 bases from J, the gap between germline ends came to 18 bases. The V gene's germline CDR1 is PRHDT and CDR2 FYEKMQ (reference sequence). The CDR3 spans 14 residues. In nucleotides, the CDR3 is TGTGCCAGCAGCCGCAGAGGGGCGCCAGGGGGCTACACCTTC. Its translation: CASSRRGAPGGYTF.

This chain links TRBV5-6 with TRBJ2-1, with 8 bases aligning to TRBD1. V was pared by 4 bases and J by 4 bases, with 13 bases of the junction left unmatched. Germline loops: CDR1 SGHDT, CDR2 YYEEEE. The CDR3 runs 17 residues. CDR3 bases: TGTGCCAGCAGCCTCGGACAGGGATTTTTCCCGTACAATGAGCAGTTCTTC. Translated: CASSLGQGFFPYNEQFF.

Here the CDR3 reads CASSRGTSTDTQYF. Written as DNA, the CDR3 is TGTGCCAGCAGCCGGGGAACTAGCACAGATACGCAGTATTTT. J is TRBJ2-3 and V is TRBV11-2, with D possibly matching TRBD2 (5 bases). The V gene's germline CDR1 is SGHAT and CDR2 FQNNGV. V lost 5 bases and J lost 0, with 9 bases in between. The CDR3 length is 14 residues.

V is TRBV29-1 and J is TRBJ2-1; perhaps TRBD2 as D (6 bases). The CDR3 extends over 15 amino acids. Trimming took off 7 bases at V and 10 bases at J, with 26 bases between the two ends. CDR1 is SQVTM and CDR2 is ANQGSEA in the germline V gene. CDR3 region: CSARTGDGTGGEQFF. The CDR3, as DNA: TGCAGCGCTAGGACGGGAGATGGTACCGGGGGAGAGCAGTTCTTC.

The J gene is TRBJ2-2, the V gene TRBV6-2 or TRBV6-3; possible D gene TRBD1, 6 bases. Looked up from germline, CDR1 is MNHEY and CDR2 is SVGEGT. This CDR3 has 15 residues. The V end lost 7 bases, the J end lost 3 bases, and 15 bases lay between the germline ends. The CDR3 is CASNPGDTHTGELFF. The CDR3 bases are TGTGCCAGCAATCCCGGGGACACACACACCGGGGAGCTGTTTTTT.

The sample holds a few counts of this clonotype. This chain connects TRBV15 to TRBJ2-1; the D gene is possibly TRBD2 (5 bases). V lost 3 bases to trimming and J lost 4 bases, with 16 bases between them. The CDR3 is 16 amino acids. Per the germline V gene, CDR1 is LNHNV and CDR2 is YYDKDF (reference sequence). The CDR3 protein is CATSSQAVPSYNEQFF. DNA for the CDR3: TGTGCCACCAGCAGTCAAGCGGTCCCCTCGTACAATGAGCAGTTCTTC.

CDR3 residues: CSAFLRGLNYGYTF. The CDR3, as DNA: TGCAGTGCTTTCCTCAGGGGATTAAACTATGGCTACACCTTC. The J gene is TRBJ1-2, the V gene TRBV20-1, with D perhaps TRBD1 (6 bases). This CDR3 is 14 amino acids long. The germline V gene has CDR1 DFQATT and CDR2 SNEGSKA (reference sequence). Trimming left V 5 bases short and J 2 bases short, with 15 bases between.

This clonotype was picked up a small number of times. This sequence joins TRBV5-6 and TRBJ2-4; a weak D match, TRBD1 (6 bases). Germline loops: CDR1 SGHDT, CDR2 YYEEEE. Deletions cut 3 bases from V and 0 bases from J, with 13 bases between. This CDR3 contains 16 residues. The CDR3 sequence is CASSSRTVLAKNIQYF. CDR3 bases: TGTGCCAGCAGCTCCAGGACAGTCCTAGCCAAAAACATTCAGTACTTC.

This clonotype occurred a few times. The CDR3 here is CATRGPTGELFF. In DNA form, the CDR3 reads TGTGCCACCAGGGGGCCCACCGGGGAGCTGTTTTTT. The chain employs TRBV6-5 and TRBJ2-2, with TRBD1 matching 8 bases. This CDR3 has 12 amino acids. With 10 bases clipped from V and 4 bases from J, the junction kept 2 bases outside the gene matches. Germline CDR1 is MNHEY and CDR2 is SVGAGI.

The CDR3 DNA sequence: TGTGCCAGCAGTTTGTGGGGGGGACAGGGAGATTCACCCCTCCACTTT. Encoded protein: CASSLWGGQGDSPLHF. V gene TRBV27 combines with J gene TRBJ1-6; 9 bases line up with TRBD1. Per the germline V gene, CDR1 is MNHEY and CDR2 is SMNVEV (reference sequence). CDR3 length: 16 residues. The V segment lost 3 bases and the J segment 8 bases; nucleotides outside the gene matches: 8.

The table lists this clonotype with a few counts. CDR3 residues: CASSFGTGGTGELFF. Written as DNA, the CDR3 is TGTGCCAGCAGCTTTGGGACTGGCGGCACCGGGGAGCTGTTTTTT. The chain has TRBV5-6 and TRBJ2-2; TRBD2 is a possible D gene (6 bases). Germline V gene data show CDR1 as SGHDT and CDR2 as YYEEEE. V lost 2 bases and J lost 4, with 12 bases in between. The CDR3 is 15 amino acids.

This clonotype has only a few counts. V usage is TRBV6-5 and J usage is TRBJ2-7; 7 bases align to TRBD2. After removal of 2 bases from V and 2 bases from J, the junction contained 3 bases not matched to a gene. This CDR3 region has 14 residues. The germline CDR1 and CDR2 sequences are MNHEY and SVGAGI. As DNA, the CDR3 is TGTGCCAGCAGTTACGGGGGGGGGACCTACGAGCAGTACTTC. Its protein product is CASSYGGGTYEQYF.

With respect to this clonotype: Compared with germline, one end of the junction differs, possibly owing to a read error. The CDR3 here is CASSEVSRGEQYF. In DNA, the CDR3 is TGTGCCAGCAGCGAAGTCTCAAGGGGGGAGCAGTACTTC. The V gene is TRBV2, the J gene TRBJ2-7; D perhaps matches TRBD1 (6 bases). Looked up from germline, CDR1 is SNHLY and CDR2 is FYNNEI. The CDR3 sequence is 13 residues long.

This sequence joins TRBV5-4 and TRBJ2-3; tentative D call: TRBD1 (6 bases). The germline V gene has CDR1 SGHNT and CDR2 YYREEE (reference sequence). CDR3 length: 16 amino acids. Between the trimmed V and J ends, which lost 0 bases and 0 bases, there was a span of 11 bases. The CDR3 sequence: CASSLGTDSSTDTQYF. CDR3 DNA: TGTGCCAGCAGCTTGGGGACAGACTCTAGCACAGATACGCAGTATTTT. Combining the CDR3 with reference TRBV5-4 and TRBJ2-3 gives the whole variable domain ETGVTQSPTHLIKTRGQQVTLRCSSQSGHNTVSWYQQALGQGPQFIFQYYREEENGRGNFPPRFSGLQFPNYSSELNVNALELDDSALYLCASSLGTDSSTDTQYFGPGTRLTVL.

The chain links TRBV30 to TRBJ2-7; D remains unclear. CDR1 and CDR2 from the germline V gene are GTSNPN and SVGIG (reference sequence). This CDR3 has 12 residues. The V end was cut by 0 bases, the J end by 4 bases, with 7 bases between. The CDR3: CAWSVSGYEQYF. The DNA of the CDR3 is TGTGCCTGGAGTGTATCCGGATACGAGCAGTACTTC.

The gene calls are TRBV27 and TRBJ2-7; TRBD1 agrees at 10 bases. Losses at the gene ends were 5 bases for V and 6 bases for J; bases not matched to a gene: 4. The CDR3 spans 13 residues. CDR1 and CDR2 (germline): MNHEY, SMNVEV (reference sequence). CDR3 in amino acids: CASSAGTGVEQYF. CDR3 nucleotides: TGTGCCAGCAGTGCCGGGACAGGGGTCGAGCAGTACTTC.